A single sample is the source of the 16 T cell receptor beta chains below, sequenced in a study of blood T cell repertoires in COVID-19. TCRdb's table, derived via immunoSEQ multiplex PCR, lists solely in-frame clones and lacks some. Of over 10,000 clones detected, roughly 90% appear once; the ten largest clones hold roughly half. Sequenced sample: peripheral blood. All receptors come from a man aged 80 or over with acute or convalescent COVID-19.

Here the CDR3 DNA reads TGCGCCAGCAGCTTGGCAGGGGTGTCTAATGAAAAACTGTTTTTT. Protein: CASSLAGVSNEKLFF. The chain has TRBV5-1 and TRBJ1-4, with a tentative D call TRBD1 (6 bases). CDR3 size: 15 residues. V was shortened by 0 bases and J by 3 bases, with 9 bases between the two germline ends. Germline V gives CDR1 SGHRS, CDR2 YFSETQ.

The rearrangement uses TRBV18 and TRBJ1-3; 8 bases fit TRBD1. CDR3 length: 16 residues. The J segment lost 0 bases and the V segment lost 3 bases, leaving 4 bases of the junction unmatched. Germline lookup yields CDR1 KGHSH and CDR2 LQKENI. The CDR3 here is CASSPSGGNSGNTIYF. The CDR3 DNA is TGTGCCAGCTCACCGTCAGGGGGCAACTCTGGAAACACCATATATTTT.

The rearrangement uses TRBV7-6 and TRBJ2-3; the match to TRBD2 covers 11 bases. Germline loops: CDR1 SGHVS, CDR2 FNYEAQ. The CDR3 consists of 20 residues. V shed 4 bases and J 3 bases; nucleotides not matched to a gene: 18. CDR3 amino acids: CASSSAVGASGRRRTDTQYF. The CDR3 region has the DNA TGTGCCAGCAGCTCTGCGGTAGGCGCTAGCGGGAGGAGGAGGACAGATACGCAGTATTTT.

V and J are TRBV2 and TRBJ1-2, with 7 bases matching TRBD1. V was pared by 6 bases and J by 0 bases, with 4 bases of the junction left unmatched. There are 14 residues in the CDR3. Germline V lookup: CDR1 SNHLY, CDR2 FYNNEI. CDR3 nucleotides: TGTGCCAGCAGACAGGGGACGGCTAACTATGGCTACACCTTC. Protein product: CASRQGTANYGYTF.

This clone has just a few counts. The chain employs TRBV9 and TRBJ2-5; 10 nucleotides align to TRBD2. Unmatched junction bases numbered 6, after V lost 3 bases and J lost 7 bases. CDR1 SGDLS and CDR2 YYNGEE come from the germline V gene. The CDR3 loop spans 14 amino acids. The CDR3, as DNA: TGTGCCAGCAGCGCCCTAGCGGGAGTCTCGACCCAGTACTTC. Protein sequence: CASSALAGVSTQYF.

This clone was counted a few times. The rearrangement links TRBV15 to TRBJ1-1; D is unclear. The V gene's germline CDR1 is LNHNV and CDR2 YYDKDF (reference sequence). The germline V and J ends were trimmed by 5 bases and 6 bases, with 19 bases remaining between them. The length of the CDR3 is 15 residues. CDR3 sequence (DNA): TGTGCCACCAGCCCCCCAGGAGGGAGGTGGTCTGAAGCTTTCTTT. It codes for CATSPPGGRWSEAFF.

The chain combines TRBV30 with TRBJ2-7; tentative D call: TRBD1 (6 bases). Trimming pared 5 bases from V and 1 base from J, leaving 9 bases between. CDR3 length equals 12 residues. Germline assignment: CDR1 GTSNPN and CDR2 SVGIG (reference sequence). The CDR3 protein is CAWGGQSYEQYF. CDR3 coding DNA: TGTGCCTGGGGAGGACAGTCCTACGAGCAGTACTTC. The full variable domain, completed using reference TRBV30 and TRBJ2-7, is SQTIHQWPATLVQPVGSPLSLECTVEGTSNPNLYWYRQAAGRGLQLLFYSVGIGQISSEVPQNLSASRPQDRQFILSSKKLLLSDSGFYLCAWGGQSYEQYFGPGTRLTVT.

The V call is TRBV5-5, the J call TRBJ1-2, with a tentative D call TRBD1 (6 bases). Germline loops: CDR1 SGHKS, CDR2 YYEKEE (reference sequence). The ends were cut back, 3 bases at V and 4 bases at J, with 10 bases in the middle. The CDR3 length is 13 residues. CDR3 coding DNA: TGTGCCAGCAGCTCGGACAGCTTCTATGGCTACACCTTC. It encodes CASSSDSFYGYTF.

The chain is built from TRBV5-6 and TRBJ1-1, with D perhaps matching TRBD1 (5 bases). The CDR3 runs 15 residues. V dropped 4 bases and J dropped 0 bases, with 13 bases sitting between them. Germline V gene lookup returns CDR1 SGHDT and CDR2 YYEEEE. The CDR3 DNA follows: TGTGCCAGCAGCCCTACCCAGGGCCTGAACACTGAAGCTTTCTTT. Its translation: CASSPTQGLNTEAFF.

The V and J genes are TRBV29-1 and TRBJ2-3; tentative D call: TRBD2 (5 bases). The germline V and J ends were trimmed by 8 bases and 6 bases, with 18 bases remaining between them. The V gene's germline CDR1 is SQVTM and CDR2 ANQGSEA. The CDR3 is made up of 13 amino acids. CDR3 protein: CSLFAGGSDTQYF. DNA for the CDR3: TGCAGCCTCTTCGCGGGCGGTTCGGATACGCAGTATTTT.

This chain connects TRBV19 to TRBJ2-1; TRBD2 matches at 10 bases. V gave up 3 bases and J gave up 7 bases; unmatched junction bases: 9. Germline lookup yields CDR1 LNHDA and CDR2 SQIVND (reference sequence). The CDR3 covers 16 residues. CDR3 loop: CASSIPASGRQNEQFF. In DNA, the CDR3 is TGTGCCAGTAGTATTCCGGCTAGCGGGAGACAGAATGAGCAGTTCTTC.

J is TRBJ2-3 and V is TRBV5-1; a weak D match, TRBD1 (6 bases). Germline V gene sequence: CDR1 SGHRS, CDR2 YFSETQ. V shed 8 bases and J shed 2 bases, with 15 bases lying between them. This CDR3 region has 14 residues. The CDR3 sequence is CASRQEYFTDTQYF. CDR3 bases: TGCGCCAGTAGACAGGAATACTTCACAGATACGCAGTATTTT.

This chain links TRBV20-1 with TRBJ2-1, with 7 bases aligning to TRBD2. CDR1 is DFQATT, CDR2 SNEGSKA, per germline (reference sequence). V was clipped by 6 bases and J by 9 bases; unmatched bases: 5. The CDR3 contains 11 residues. This chain's CDR3 is CSANPGGEQFF. In DNA form, the CDR3 reads TGCAGTGCCAATCCGGGGGGTGAGCAGTTCTTC.

The rearrangement joins TRBV6-5 to TRBJ1-3; weak D call: TRBD1 (5 bases). Looked up from germline, CDR1 is MNHEY and CDR2 is SVGAGI. Trimming took 6 bases from V and 2 from J, leaving 14 bases between them. The CDR3 totals 15 residues. CDR3: CASRGNRIPGNTIYF. CDR3 nucleotides: TGTGCCAGCAGGGGGAACAGGATACCTGGAAACACCATATATTTT.

The chain uses TRBV18 and TRBJ2-1; maybe TRBD2 (5 bases). The CDR3 has 13 amino acids. CDR1 is KGHSH, CDR2 LQKENI, per germline. V lost 3 bases and J 7 bases, leaving 10 bases between the germline ends. Written as DNA, the CDR3 is TGTGCCAGCTCACCCGAGGGCCGAAATGAGCAGTTCTTC. As protein: CASSPEGRNEQFF.

The chain has TRBV5-1 and TRBJ1-2, with D perhaps matching TRBD1 (6 bases). Germline V gene data show CDR1 as SGHRS and CDR2 as YFSETQ. The CDR3 totals 13 residues. V was clipped by 6 bases and J by 4 bases, with 13 bases between them. Here the CDR3 reads CASTGEGSYGYTF. CDR3 coding DNA: TGCGCCAGCACAGGGGAAGGTAGCTATGGCTACACCTTC.